Below, 2 T cell receptor beta chains from the same sample are listed, as sequenced in a study of identical twins. TCRdb re-called the 5' RACE reads with MiXCR, one entry per CDR3 protein. Of approximately 600,000 distinct CDR3 sequences detected, roughly 7.1% appear once; the ten largest clones hold approximately 1.5%. The same specimen was also included in a second study, on yellow fever vaccine responses in identical twins.

Sequencing input: PBMCs. Every receptor here comes from a woman between 18 and 29 years old in good health.

In this sample, this clonotype turned up many times. The rearrangement uses TRBV12-3 or TRBV12-4 and TRBJ2-5; D might be TRBD2 (6 bases). The length of the CDR3 is 14 residues. V was pared by 5 bases and J by 5 bases, with 15 bases between. The CDR3 DNA follows: TGTGCCAGCAGTCCCAGTAGCGGTTCGGAGACCCAGTACTTC. This gives the protein CASSPSSGSETQYF.

At least ten counts were recorded for this clonotype. The CDR3 here is CSASTQGGGYTF. The CDR3 DNA reads as TGCAGTGCTAGCACTCAGGGAGGAGGCTACACCTTC. The chain carries TRBV20-1 and TRBJ1-2; a possible D gene is TRBD1 (5 bases). The germline V gene has CDR1 DFQATT and CDR2 SNEGSKA (reference sequence). Trimming took off 3 bases at V and 8 bases at J, with 13 bases between the two ends. The CDR3 has 12 residues.